This T cell receptor beta chain appears in the sequencing data of a study of cytomegalovirus exposure and HLA in healthy donors. Study conclusions and caveats: Across HLA loci, a later analysis found differing TCR association rates, with DRB1 most and HLA-C fewest.

With respect to this clone: Its target is not known.

PCR amplification relied on 60 Vbeta primers (plus 13 Jbeta primers). Libraries were prepared by immunoSEQ multiplex PCR; TCRdb keeps only in-frame clonotypes and omits some of them. The table shows some 120,000 clones, with about 86% occurring only once. From germline, CDR1 is SGHDT and CDR2 YYEEEE. The CDR3 consists of 14 residues. V was shortened by 10 bases and J by 0 bases, with 14 bases between the two germline ends. The clonotype comes from a woman in her twenties or thirties in good health and CMV-seronegative. Sample: PBMCs. V usage is TRBV5-6 and J usage is TRBJ2-1; D gene unclear. This CDR3 is CAPGGFASYNEQFF. CDR3 in DNA: TGTGCCCCGGGTGGTTTCGCCTCCTACAATGAGCAGTTCTTC.